Below are 21 T cell receptor beta chains sequenced from a single sample in a study of CD8 T cells in ankylosing spondylitis. MiXCR, applied by TCRdb to the 5' RACE reads, yields one record per CDR3 protein. The sample consists of roughly 130,000 distinct CDR3 sequences, 7% of them appearing once. Sequenced sample: blood, either unsorted or a sorted T cell fraction (not recorded which). Source of these receptors: a male donor with ankylosing spondylitis or in good health (not recorded which).

This clonotype was detected many times. The chain links TRBV20-1 to TRBJ2-7, with D possibly being TRBD1 (6 bases). The CDR3 is made up of 12 amino acids. With 2 bases removed from V and 3 bases from J, the gap between germline ends came to 8 bases. Germline lookup yields CDR1 DFQATT and CDR2 SNEGSKA (reference sequence). The CDR3 loop reads CSARKQGYEQYF. The CDR3 DNA reads TGCAGTGCTAGAAAACAGGGCTACGAGCAGTACTTC.

This clonotype was seen many times. This chain connects TRBV5-1 to TRBJ2-5; D may be TRBD1 or TRBD2 (5 bases each). Germline V CDR1 and CDR2: SGHRS, YFSETQ. The CDR3 covers 14 residues. Trimming stripped 7 bases from V and 3 bases from J, with 16 bases between. CDR3 residues: CASARDRGKETQYF. The CDR3 coding sequence is TGCGCCAGCGCTAGGGACCGGGGTAAAGAGACCCAGTACTTC.

The sample holds many counts of this clonotype. The genes are TRBV20-1 and TRBJ1-2, with TRBD1 matching 8 bases. The junction had 6 bases not matched to a gene; V was cut back by 5 bases and J by 4 bases. Germline V lookup: CDR1 DFQATT, CDR2 SNEGSKA (reference sequence). The CDR3 is made up of 13 amino acids. CDR3 residues: CSASGGESYGYTF. As DNA, the CDR3 is TGCAGTGCTTCAGGGGGCGAATCCTATGGCTACACCTTC.

This clonotype was found many times. The rearrangement joins TRBV3-1 to TRBJ2-7; 9 bases are shared with TRBD2. CDR1 LGHDT and CDR2 YNNKEL come from the germline V gene (reference sequence). With 5 bases clipped from V and 1 base from J, the junction kept 6 bases outside the gene matches. The CDR3 extends over 15 amino acids. In DNA, the CDR3 is TGTGCCAGCAGCACGAGACTAGCGGCTTCCTACGAGCAGTACTTC. Protein: CASSTRLAASYEQYF.

Many counts were recorded for this clonotype. The V gene is TRBV4-3, the J gene TRBJ2-1; D unresolved. This CDR3 contains 16 residues. CDR1 is LGHNA and CDR2 is YSLEER in the germline V gene. The V and J ends lost 4 bases and 0 bases respectively, with 13 bases between them. For the CDR3, the DNA is TGCGCCAGCAGCCCTTTCGGGCAGTTCTCCTACAATGAGCAGTTCTTC. It encodes CASSPFGQFSYNEQFF.

The sample holds many counts of this clonotype. CDR3 loop: CASSQRPRGRNTGELFF. Written as DNA, the CDR3 is TGTGCCAGCAGCCAGCGACCCCGGGGGAGGAACACCGGGGAGCTGTTTTTT. The V and J genes are TRBV7-2 and TRBJ2-2, with D possibly TRBD2 on 6 matching bases. This CDR3 spans 17 amino acids. Germline-derived CDR1 and CDR2 are SGHTA and FQGNSA. Trimming removed 5 bases at V and 1 base at J, with 17 bases between.

This clonotype was seen many times. The rearrangement links TRBV10-3 to TRBJ2-1; 7 bases agree with TRBD2. This CDR3 region has 15 residues. Losses at the gene ends were 4 bases for V and 5 bases for J; bases not matched to a gene: 8. Germline CDR1 is ENHRY and CDR2 is SYGVKD. Written as DNA, the CDR3 is TGTGCCATCAGTGTGACGGGGCTAGCGGACAATGAGCAGTTCTTC. It yields the protein CAISVTGLADNEQFF.

Ten or more counts support this clonotype. The chain links TRBV20-1 to TRBJ1-1; D is ambiguous. This CDR3 contains 17 residues. V was clipped by 3 bases and J by 0 bases, with 20 bases between them. Germline V CDR1 and CDR2: DFQATT, SNEGSKA (reference sequence). Here the CDR3 reads CSASAFWSGGMNTEAFF. CDR3 nucleotide sequence: TGCAGTGCTAGTGCCTTTTGGTCGGGAGGTATGAACACTGAAGCTTTCTTT.

This clonotype has at least ten counts. The chain uses TRBV5-1 and TRBJ2-7; TRBD1 might be the D (6 bases). The CDR3 is 13 amino acids. The V and J ends lost 3 bases and 4 bases respectively, with 11 bases between them. CDR1 is SGHRS and CDR2 is YFSETQ in the germline V gene. This CDR3 reads CASSSSGEYEQYF. The CDR3 bases are TGCGCCAGCAGCTCCTCAGGGGAGTACGAGCAGTACTTC.

This clonotype was detected many times. At one end the junction does not follow the germline gene, possibly because of a read error. V and J are TRBV12-3 or TRBV12-4 and TRBJ2-4; 9 nucleotides agree with TRBD2. This CDR3 is built from 14 residues. This CDR3 reads CASSFGFGREGEVF. For the CDR3, the DNA is TGTGCCAGCAGTTTTGGTTTCGGGCGGGAGGGGGAGGTCTTC.

Ten or more counts support this clonotype. The chain couples TRBV4-1 to TRBJ2-7; D gene uncertain. Per the germline V gene, CDR1 is MGHRA and CDR2 is YSYEKL. The CDR3 runs 14 residues. Deletions cut 2 bases from V and 0 bases from J, with 8 bases between. The CDR3, as DNA: TGCGCCAGCAGCCAAAGCCACATCTCCTACGAGCAGTACTTC. It is translated as CASSQSHISYEQYF.

This clonotype has ten or more counts. The V and J genes are TRBV4-2 and TRBJ2-4, with D perhaps matching TRBD2 (6 bases). Trimming removed 4 bases from V and 0 bases from J, with 10 bases in between. The CDR3 totals 15 residues. Germline V gives CDR1 LGHNA, CDR2 YNFKEQ. CDR3 nucleotide sequence: TGTGCCAGCAGCCTAGCGGAGCGAGCCAAAAACATTCAGTACTTC. This sequence encodes CASSLAERAKNIQYF.

This clonotype appeared many times. This chain links TRBV20-1 with TRBJ2-3; D might be TRBD2 (5 bases). Between the trimmed V and J ends, which lost 0 bases and 0 bases, there was a span of 16 bases. In germline, CDR1 is DFQATT, CDR2 SNEGSKA (reference sequence). The CDR3 runs 17 residues. The CDR3 nucleotides read TGCAGTGCTAGAGATCCCGTGAGCGGAATTAGCACAGATACGCAGTATTTT. It specifies CSARDPVSGISTDTQYF.

In its sample, this clonotype was seen many times. The gene calls are TRBV12-3 or TRBV12-4 and TRBJ1-5; D gene uncertain. This CDR3 spans 13 amino acids. Trimming took 1 base from V and 6 from J, leaving 7 bases between them. The CDR3 spells CASSLVGGQPQHF. The CDR3 nucleotides read TGTGCCAGCAGTTTAGTTGGCGGTCAGCCCCAGCATTTT.

This clonotype was counted ten times or more. This sequence joins TRBV12-3 or TRBV12-4 and TRBJ2-7; perhaps TRBD2 as D (5 bases). V lost 5 bases to trimming and J lost 3 bases, with 11 bases between them. The CDR3 covers 13 residues. The CDR3 reads CASSPSEDYEQYF. The CDR3 DNA sequence: TGTGCCAGCAGTCCCTCGGAGGACTACGAGCAGTACTTC.

In DNA, the CDR3 is TGTGCCAGTAAGGGCAGGGTTTCGGTTAATGAGCAGTTCTTC. Protein product: CASKGRVSVNEQFF. The chain recombines TRBV19 with TRBJ2-1; D is possibly TRBD1 (5 bases). Trimming cost V 7 bases and J 7 bases, with 17 bases left between them. Germline V gene sequence: CDR1 LNHDA, CDR2 SQIVND (reference sequence). This CDR3 contains 14 residues. The whole variable domain, filled in from reference TRBV19 and TRBJ2-1, reads DGGITQSPKYLFRKEGQNVTLSCEQNLNHDAMYWYRQDPGQGLRLIYYSQIVNDFQKGDIAEGYSVSREKKESFPLTVTSAQKNPTAFYLCASKGRVSVNEQFFGPGTRLTVL.

This clonotype occurred many times. The chain has TRBV28 and TRBJ2-3, with D tentatively TRBD1 or TRBD2 (5 bases each). V was pared by 7 bases and J by 1 base, with 15 bases between. Germline lookup yields CDR1 MDHEN and CDR2 SYDVKM. The CDR3 has 15 amino acids. The CDR3 DNA reads as TGTGCCAGCACCCTCAGGGCGCGGGGCACAGATACGCAGTATTTT. It specifies CASTLRARGTDTQYF.

This clonotype was seen repeatedly, ten times or more. V and J are TRBV10-3 and TRBJ1-2, with TRBD1 as a possible D gene (6 bases). This CDR3 comprises 16 residues. The germline V gene encodes CDR1 ENHRY and CDR2 SYGVKD. Trimming removed 2 bases from V and 2 bases from J, with 15 bases in between. CDR3 region: CAISEKGVGGNYGYTF. The CDR3 region has the DNA TGTGCCATCAGTGAGAAGGGCGTAGGGGGGAACTATGGCTACACCTTC.

This clonotype was observed a few times. The chain links TRBV5-1 to TRBJ2-1; TRBD1 matches at 7 bases. CDR3 length: 14 residues. J gave up 8 bases and V 4 bases, and 9 bases lay outside the gene matches. Germline V lookup: CDR1 SGHRS, CDR2 YFSETQ. Here the CDR3 DNA reads TGCGCCAGCAGCACAAATACAGGGGTCTATGAGCAGTTCTTC. Amino acids: CASSTNTGVYEQFF.

This clonotype was seen repeatedly, ten times or more. This chain uses TRBV12-3 or TRBV12-4 with TRBJ1-1; D unresolved. The CDR3 contains 12 residues. Deletions cut 8 bases from V and 2 bases from J, with 9 bases between. CDR3 residues: CASGSLNTEAFF. Here the CDR3 DNA reads TGTGCCAGCGGATCCCTAAACACTGAAGCTTTCTTT.

This clonotype was seen many times. V usage is TRBV20-1 and J usage is TRBJ1-4; no clear D gene. V lost 3 bases and J lost 8, with 10 bases in between. The CDR3 length is 12 residues. From germline, CDR1 is DFQATT and CDR2 SNEGSKA (reference sequence). CDR3 loop: CSARHTDEKLFF. CDR3 DNA: TGCAGTGCTAGGCATACAGACGAAAAACTGTTTTTT.